This T cell receptor beta chain emerged from a study of response to subunit inactivated influenza vaccine. Overall study findings and caveats: Each seasonal influenza vaccination, the authors suggested, recruits few new T cells.

The ends lost 6 bases at V and 5 bases at J; junction bases unmatched: 4. This CDR3 has 13 residues. TCRdb recomputed calls from the RT-PCR reads with MiXCR, one row per CDR3 protein. The sample has approximately 310,000 distinct CDR3 sequences, 21% seen once. A few counts support this clonotype. Its antigen is not known. The TCR sequence derives from a man between 50 and 75 years old who received an inactivated influenza vaccine. The source material was PBMCs from blood, sampled less than 22 months after vaccination. The J gene is TRBJ1-5, the V gene TRBV12-3 or TRBV12-4; 7 nucleotides agree with TRBD1. The CDR3 reads CASRGQLDQPQHF. The CDR3 DNA is TGTGCCAGCAGGGGACAGTTGGATCAGCCCCAGCATTTT.